The sample holds a few counts of the clone carrying this TCR beta chain. Its target is unknown. Reverse transcription of all isolated RNA meant that expressed TCRB transcripts were sequenced. Using immunoSEQ multiplex PCR, the repertoire was profiled, and TCRdb retains in-frame clones only, with some absent. Of 300,000 to 400,000 clones in the sample, approximately 10% were seen once. The source of the sample is a study of beta chain features in type 1 diabetes. Study-level background: Across all samples, around 98 million sorted cells were examined. Study outcomes and limitations: Diminished insertions and augmented deletions at VDJ junctions characterized type 1 diabetes patients. For Type 1 diabetes patients, all four CD4+ subsets carried TCRB CDR3s that were moderately but significantly shorter.

A single heparinised blood sample, averaging about 120 mL, was obtained per donor. Germline assignment: CDR1 LGHNA and CDR2 YSLEER. V shed 6 bases, J shed 5 bases, and the junction held 10 bases outside the gene matches. The CDR3 runs to 15 residues. The sample comprised naive CD4+ T cells from blood. The sequence derives from a woman younger than 45 in good health. The rearrangement links TRBV4-3 to TRBJ2-5; the match to TRBD2 covers 9 bases. This CDR3 is CASSQIAGALETQYF. The CDR3 DNA reads TGCGCCAGCAGTCAAATAGCGGGAGCGTTGGAGACCCAGTACTTC.